This T cell receptor (beta chain) came from a study of T cell responses to AZD1222 COVID-19 vaccine. Whole-study findings and limits: Among spike-specific TCRs, nearly half reportedly target unmutated variant regions. Spike as a whole was targeted by vaccine-associated CD4 TCRs, dominant at 160-218 and 743-854.

V lost 6 bases to trimming and J lost 10 bases; unmatched junction nucleotides: 12. The CDR3 runs to 15 residues. Looked up from germline, CDR1 is LNHDA and CDR2 is SQIVND (reference sequence). On this clone: No antigen is known for it.

The data were produced by immunoSEQ multiplex PCR, yet TCRdb's version contains in-frame clones alone and is incomplete. The sample includes 75,000 to 100,000 clones, 80% to 90% of them seen just once. The material was peripheral blood, obtained on day 0 of AZD1222 vaccination. This chain links TRBV19 with TRBJ1-6, with 7 bases identical to TRBD1. This TCR was sampled from an adult in good health. The CDR3 bases are TGTGCCAGTAGCCTAAACAGGGGCCGCCGGTCACCCCTCCACTTT. It is translated as CASSLNRGRRSPLHF. The variable domain in full, with the rest retrieved from reference TRBV19 and TRBJ1-6, is DGGITQSPKYLFRKEGQNVTLSCEQNLNHDAMYWYRQDPGQGLRLIYYSQIVNDFQKGDIAEGYSVSREKKESFPLTVTSAQKNPTAFYLCASSLNRGRRSPLHFGNGTRLTVT.